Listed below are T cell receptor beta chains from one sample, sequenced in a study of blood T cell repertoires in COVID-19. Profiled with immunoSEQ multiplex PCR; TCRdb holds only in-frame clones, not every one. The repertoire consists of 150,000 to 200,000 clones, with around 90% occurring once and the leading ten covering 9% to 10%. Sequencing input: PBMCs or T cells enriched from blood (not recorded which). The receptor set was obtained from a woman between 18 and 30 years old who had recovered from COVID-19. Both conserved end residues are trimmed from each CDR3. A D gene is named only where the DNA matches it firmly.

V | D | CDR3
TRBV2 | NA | ASSDPLGSGTDTQY
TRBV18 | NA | ASSQAGDIPDTQY
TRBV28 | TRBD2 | ASSLSLAGLYEQY
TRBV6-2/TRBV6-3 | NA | ASSYGPSTLYRADGYT
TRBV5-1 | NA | ASRRGQETQY
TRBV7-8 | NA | ASSLVRDSGNTIY
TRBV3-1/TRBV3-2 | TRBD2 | ASSRVSGGLYNEQF
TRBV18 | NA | ASSLTVAANEKLF
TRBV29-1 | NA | SAQGNTEAF
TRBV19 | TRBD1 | ASSTGQGINSPLH
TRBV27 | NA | ASSITGETQY
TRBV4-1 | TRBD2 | ASSQVGGGTGAQY
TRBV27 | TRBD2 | ASTFSGRLSYEQY
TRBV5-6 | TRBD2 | ASSLSGTSYEQY
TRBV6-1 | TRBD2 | ASSDFTGGPGEQF
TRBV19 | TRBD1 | ASMAGGRQPQH
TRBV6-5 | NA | ASSFSAVAGKYGYT
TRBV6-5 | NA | ASSYSSPGELF
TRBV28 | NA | ASSFPRESNQPQH
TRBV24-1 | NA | ATMSAGAGETQY
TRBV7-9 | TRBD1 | ASSFFLGTAGNTIY
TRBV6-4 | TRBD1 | ASGQGDNSPLH